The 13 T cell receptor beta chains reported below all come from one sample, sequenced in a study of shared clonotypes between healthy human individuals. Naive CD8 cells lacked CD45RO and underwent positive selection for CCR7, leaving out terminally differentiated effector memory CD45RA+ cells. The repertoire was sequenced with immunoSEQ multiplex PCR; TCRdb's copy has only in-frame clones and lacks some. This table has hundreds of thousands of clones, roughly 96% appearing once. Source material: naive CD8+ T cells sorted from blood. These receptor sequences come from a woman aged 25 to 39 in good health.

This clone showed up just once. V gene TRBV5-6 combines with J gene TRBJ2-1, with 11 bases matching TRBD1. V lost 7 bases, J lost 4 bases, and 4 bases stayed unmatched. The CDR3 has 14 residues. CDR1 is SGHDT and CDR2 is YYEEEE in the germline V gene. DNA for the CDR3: TGTGCCAGCCAGGACAGGGGGCCTTACAATGAGCAGTTCTTC. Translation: CASQDRGPYNEQFF.

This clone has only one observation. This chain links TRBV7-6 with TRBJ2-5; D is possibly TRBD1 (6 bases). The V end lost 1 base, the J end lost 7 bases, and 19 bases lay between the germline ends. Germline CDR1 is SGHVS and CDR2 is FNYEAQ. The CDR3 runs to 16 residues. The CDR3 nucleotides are TGTGCCAGCAGCTTAGGTTTTCAGGGGCCTGGTGGGACCCAGTACTTC. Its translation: CASSLGFQGPGGTQYF. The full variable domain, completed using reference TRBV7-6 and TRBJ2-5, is GAGVSQSPRYKVTKRGQDVALRCDPISGHVSLYWYRQALGQGPEFLTYFNYEAQQDKSGLPNDRFSAERPEGSISTLTIQRTEQRDSAMYRCASSLGFQGPGGTQYFGPGTRLLVL.

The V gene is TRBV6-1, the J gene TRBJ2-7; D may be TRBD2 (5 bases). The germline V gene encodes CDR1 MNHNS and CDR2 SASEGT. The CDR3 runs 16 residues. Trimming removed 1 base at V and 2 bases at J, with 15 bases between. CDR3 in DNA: TGTGCCAGCAGTGAAGGCTTCGAAGCGGCGGCCTACGAGCAGTACTTC. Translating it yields CASSEGFEAAAYEQYF.

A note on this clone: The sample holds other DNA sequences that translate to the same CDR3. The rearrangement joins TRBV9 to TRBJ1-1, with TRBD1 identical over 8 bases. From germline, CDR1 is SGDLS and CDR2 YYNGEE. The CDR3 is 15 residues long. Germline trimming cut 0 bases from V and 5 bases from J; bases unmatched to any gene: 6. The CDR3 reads CASSVDGTGGTEAFF. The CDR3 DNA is TGTGCCAGCAGCGTAGATGGGACAGGTGGGACTGAAGCTTTCTTT.

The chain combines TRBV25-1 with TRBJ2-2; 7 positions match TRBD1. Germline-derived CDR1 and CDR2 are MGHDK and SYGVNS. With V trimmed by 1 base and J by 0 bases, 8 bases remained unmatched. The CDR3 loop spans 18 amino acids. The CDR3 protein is CASSEWGKQGTNTGELFF. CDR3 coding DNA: TGTGCCAGCAGTGAATGGGGAAAACAGGGGACGAACACCGGGGAGCTGTTTTTT.

The CDR3 DNA sequence: TGTGCCAGCAGTTTGTCTGGAGACTATGGCTACACCTTC. Translating gives CASSLSGDYGYTF. The genes are TRBV6-5 and TRBJ1-2; D unresolved. Germline V gene data show CDR1 as MNHEY and CDR2 as SVGAGI. V lost 4 bases, J lost 3 bases, and 9 bases lay in between. There are 13 residues in the CDR3.

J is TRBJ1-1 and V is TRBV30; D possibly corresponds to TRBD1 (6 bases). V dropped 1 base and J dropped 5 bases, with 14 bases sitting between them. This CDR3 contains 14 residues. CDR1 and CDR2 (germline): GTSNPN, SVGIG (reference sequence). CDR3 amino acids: CAWSEGRGWTEAFF. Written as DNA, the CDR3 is TGTGCCTGGAGTGAGGGCAGGGGTTGGACTGAAGCTTTCTTT.

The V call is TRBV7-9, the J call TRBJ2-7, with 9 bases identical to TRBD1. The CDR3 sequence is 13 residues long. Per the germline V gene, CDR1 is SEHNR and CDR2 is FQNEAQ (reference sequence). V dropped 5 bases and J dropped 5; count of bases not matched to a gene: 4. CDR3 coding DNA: TGTGCCAGCAGCCTGGGACAGGGAAACGAGCAGTACTTC. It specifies CASSLGQGNEQYF.

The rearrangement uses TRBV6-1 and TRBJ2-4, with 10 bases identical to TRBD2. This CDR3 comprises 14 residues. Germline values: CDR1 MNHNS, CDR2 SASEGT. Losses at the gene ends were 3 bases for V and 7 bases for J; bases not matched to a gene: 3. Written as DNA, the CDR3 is TGTGCCAGCAGTGATCCTAGCGGGAGTAACATTCAGTACTTC. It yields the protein CASSDPSGSNIQYF.

The CDR3 sequence is CASSLGYKNIQYF. The DNA for the CDR3 is TGTGCCAGCAGTTTAGGATACAAAAACATTCAGTACTTC. The V and J genes are TRBV27 and TRBJ2-4; D not certain. Trimming left V 2 bases short and J 3 bases short, with 5 bases between. Germline values: CDR1 MNHEY, CDR2 SMNVEV (reference sequence). This CDR3 has 13 amino acids.

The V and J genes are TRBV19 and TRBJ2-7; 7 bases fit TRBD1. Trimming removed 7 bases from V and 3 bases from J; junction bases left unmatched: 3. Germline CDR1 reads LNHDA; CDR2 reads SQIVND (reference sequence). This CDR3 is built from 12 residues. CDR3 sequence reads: CASMGQNYEQYF. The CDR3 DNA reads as TGTGCCAGTATGGGACAGAACTACGAGCAGTACTTC. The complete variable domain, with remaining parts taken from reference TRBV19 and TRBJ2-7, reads DGGITQSPKYLFRKEGQNVTLSCEQNLNHDAMYWYRQDPGQGLRLIYYSQIVNDFQKGDIAEGYSVSREKKESFPLTVTSAQKNPTAFYLCASMGQNYEQYFGPGTRLTVT.

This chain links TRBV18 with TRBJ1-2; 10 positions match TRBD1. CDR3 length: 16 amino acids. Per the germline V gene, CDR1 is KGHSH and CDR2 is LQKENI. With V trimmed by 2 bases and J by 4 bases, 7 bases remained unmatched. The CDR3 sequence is CASSPSRQGAAYGYTF. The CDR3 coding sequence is TGTGCCAGCTCACCAAGTCGACAGGGGGCCGCCTATGGCTACACCTTC.

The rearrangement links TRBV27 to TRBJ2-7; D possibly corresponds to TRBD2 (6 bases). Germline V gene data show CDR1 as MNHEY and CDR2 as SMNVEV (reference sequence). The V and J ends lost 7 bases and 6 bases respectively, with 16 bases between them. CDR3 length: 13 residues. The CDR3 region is CASKAGTGLEQYF. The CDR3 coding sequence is TGTGCCAGCAAAGCCGGGACGGGACTCGAGCAGTACTTC.